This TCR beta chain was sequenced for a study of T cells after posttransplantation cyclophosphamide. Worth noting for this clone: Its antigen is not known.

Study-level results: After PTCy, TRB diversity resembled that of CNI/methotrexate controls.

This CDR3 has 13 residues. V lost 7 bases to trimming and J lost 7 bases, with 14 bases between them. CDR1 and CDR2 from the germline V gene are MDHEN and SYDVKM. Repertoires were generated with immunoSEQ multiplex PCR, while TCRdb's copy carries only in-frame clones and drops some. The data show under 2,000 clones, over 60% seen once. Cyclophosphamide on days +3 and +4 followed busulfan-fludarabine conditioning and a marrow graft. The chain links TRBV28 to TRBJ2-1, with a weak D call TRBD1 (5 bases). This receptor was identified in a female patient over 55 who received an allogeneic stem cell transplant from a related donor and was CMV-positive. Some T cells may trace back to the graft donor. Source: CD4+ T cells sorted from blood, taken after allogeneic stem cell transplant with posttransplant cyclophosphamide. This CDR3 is CASNPGASNEQFF. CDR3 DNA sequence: TGTGCCAGCAACCCTGGGGCTAGTAATGAGCAGTTCTTC.